One sample yielded the 15 T cell receptor beta chains listed below, sequenced in a study of human T cells and chemical hapten exposure. Individual cDNA molecules (in the library) carried attached unique molecular identifiers. Using its own MiXCR run on the reads, TCRdb lists one record per CDR3 protein. Of fewer than 150,000 distinct CDR3 sequences listed, more than 8.5% are singletons. The template was total RNA from unfractionated whole blood. The sequencing sample was made of whole blood. These receptor sequences come from a human donor in good health. Some clones in this sample may be carry-over from other donors' samples.

This clonotype was picked up a small number of times. The chain uses TRBV10-1 and TRBJ2-1; D may be TRBD2 (5 bases). Trimming left V 3 bases short and J 7 bases short, with 10 bases between. The CDR3 loop spans 13 amino acids. Per the germline V gene, CDR1 is WNHNN and CDR2 is SYGVQD (reference sequence). In nucleotides, the CDR3 is TGCGCCAGCAGTGACCCGGGGATAAATGAGCAGTTCTTC. This encodes CASSDPGINEQFF.

This clonotype was counted a few times. The chain joins TRBV20-1 to TRBJ2-3; perhaps D is TRBD1 or TRBD2 (5 bases each). The CDR3 has 17 residues. Germline CDR1 reads DFQATT; CDR2 reads SNEGSKA (reference sequence). V dropped 0 bases and J dropped 4 bases, with 20 bases sitting between them. In nucleotides, the CDR3 is TGCAGTGCTAGAGATACGTTCTCCGGGACGGTTGCAGATACGCAGTATTTT. Protein sequence: CSARDTFSGTVADTQYF.

The rearrangement links TRBV13 to TRBJ2-1, with D possibly TRBD1 on 5 matching bases. The CDR3 totals 12 residues. The germline gives CDR1 PRHDT, CDR2 FYEKMQ (reference sequence). V was cut by 2 bases and J by 7 bases, with 6 bases left in between. The CDR3 DNA reads TGTGCCAGCAGCTTACCAGGGAATGAGCAGTTCTTC. Protein: CASSLPGNEQFF.

This clonotype was observed many times. This chain links TRBV13 with TRBJ1-1; D is ambiguous. CDR1 and CDR2 from the germline V gene are PRHDT and FYEKMQ (reference sequence). V lost 2 bases, J lost 3 bases, and 19 bases lay in between. The CDR3 covers 17 residues. CDR3 amino acids: CASSLFTVVRRDTEAFF. In DNA, the CDR3 is TGTGCCAGCAGCTTATTTACAGTCGTGCGCCGAGACACTGAAGCTTTCTTT.

The rearrangement joins TRBV29-1 to TRBJ1-1; possibly TRBD1 for D (6 bases). The germline CDR1 and CDR2 sequences are SQVTM and ANQGSEA. This CDR3 has 13 amino acids. V was pared by 5 bases and J by 4 bases, with 14 bases between. The CDR3 DNA sequence: TGCAGCGTTCAACCGGGACATACCACTGAAGCTTTCTTT. Amino acid sequence: CSVQPGHTTEAFF. The whole variable domain, filled in from reference TRBV29-1 and TRBJ1-1, reads SAVISQKPSRDICQRGTSLTIQCQVDSQVTMMFWYRQQPGQSLTLIATANQGSEATYESGFVIDKFPISRPNLTFSTLTVSNMSPEDSSIYLCSVQPGHTTEAFFGQGTRLTVV.

This clonotype showed up many times. This chain connects TRBV20-1 to TRBJ1-2; D is possibly TRBD1 (5 bases). The CDR3 contains 15 residues. Germline CDR1 DFQATT, CDR2 SNEGSKA (reference sequence). V lost 3 bases, J lost 3 bases, and 17 bases lay in between. The CDR3 DNA reads TGCAGTGCTAGCGTGTTGGGGGAAGTCGACTATGGCTACACCTTC. Its translation: CSASVLGEVDYGYTF.

Many counts were recorded for this clonotype. The chain links TRBV4-2 to TRBJ2-1; the D gene is possibly TRBD2 (5 bases). Germline-derived CDR1 and CDR2 are LGHNA and YNFKEQ. Trimming left V 0 bases short and J 0 bases short, with 9 bases between. CDR3 size: 16 residues. CDR3 protein: CASSQDKSGSYNEQFF. For the CDR3, the DNA is TGTGCCAGCAGCCAAGATAAGAGCGGCTCCTACAATGAGCAGTTCTTC.

There are many counts of this clonotype. The chain is built from TRBV6-5 and TRBJ2-7; no firm D call. The V end was cut by 6 bases, the J end by 3 bases, with 12 bases between. The CDR3 totals 13 residues. Looked up from germline, CDR1 is MNHEY and CDR2 is SVGAGI. The CDR3 bases are TGTGCCAGCAGATCCGAAGGATTCTACGAGCAGTACTTC. Its protein is CASRSEGFYEQYF.

This clonotype was seen ten or more times. The J gene is TRBJ1-1, the V gene TRBV29-1; the match to TRBD1 covers 7 bases. The CDR3 has 13 residues. The J segment lost 5 bases and the V segment lost 4 bases, leaving 7 bases of the junction unmatched. Germline V CDR1 and CDR2: SQVTM, ANQGSEA. CDR3 coding DNA: TGCAGCGTTGTAGACAGGGTCAGTACTGAAGCTTTCTTT. This encodes CSVVDRVSTEAFF.

Many counts were recorded for this clonotype. The chain couples TRBV15 to TRBJ1-1, with D maybe TRBD1 (6 bases). This CDR3 comprises 16 residues. V dropped 1 base and J dropped 4 bases, with 16 bases sitting between them. Germline V gene data show CDR1 as LNHNV and CDR2 as YYDKDF (reference sequence). The CDR3 loop reads CATSRARGRGGTEAFF. The CDR3, as DNA: TGTGCCACCAGCAGAGCACGCGGTCGAGGGGGCACTGAAGCTTTCTTT.

Ten or more counts support this clonotype. The rearrangement joins TRBV30 to TRBJ2-1; 9 bases are a match to TRBD2. Germline V CDR1 and CDR2: GTSNPN, SVGIG (reference sequence). V shed 2 bases and J 7 bases; nucleotides not matched to a gene: 9. The CDR3 totals 15 residues. This chain's CDR3 is CAWSPGSGSVNEQFF. CDR3 sequence (DNA): TGTGCCTGGAGTCCGGGTAGCGGGAGTGTAAATGAGCAGTTCTTC.

This chain joins TRBV11-2 and TRBJ2-3, with 8 bases fitting TRBD2. The germline V gene encodes CDR1 SGHAT and CDR2 FQNNGV. The J segment lost 2 bases and the V segment lost 0 bases, leaving 7 bases of the junction unmatched. The CDR3 has 17 amino acids. The CDR3 sequence: CASSLDRIAGFTDTQYF. The CDR3 DNA is TGTGCCAGCAGCTTAGATCGGATAGCGGGATTCACAGATACGCAGTATTTT.

This clonotype was found a few times. V is TRBV7-2 and J is TRBJ2-3; D is uncertain. The V gene's germline CDR1 is SGHTA and CDR2 FQGNSA. The CDR3 length is 13 residues. The V end was cut by 7 bases, the J end by 6 bases, with 14 bases between. This CDR3 is CASTRRIDDTQYF. The DNA of the CDR3 is TGTGCCAGCACCCGAAGGATAGACGATACGCAGTATTTT.

A few counts support this clonotype. V gene TRBV29-1 combines with J gene TRBJ2-4, with a possible D match to TRBD2 (5 bases). CDR3 size: 18 residues. Germline CDR1 SQVTM, CDR2 ANQGSEA. The V end was cut by 2 bases, the J end by 0 bases, with 20 bases between. CDR3 sequence (DNA): TGCAGCGTTGAAATTTATCCAATGAGAGGACTAGCCAAAAACATTCAGTACTTC. This codes for CSVEIYPMRGLAKNIQYF.

This clonotype was picked up one time. The J gene is TRBJ2-3, the V gene TRBV13; 7 nucleotides agree with TRBD1. This CDR3 has 16 amino acids. Germline V gene sequence: CDR1 PRHDT, CDR2 FYEKMQ (reference sequence). V shed 4 bases and J 0 bases; nucleotides not matched to a gene: 7. This CDR3 is CASSSRQGPSTDTQYF. CDR3 DNA sequence: TGTGCCAGCAGCTCCCGACAGGGTCCTAGCACAGATACGCAGTATTTT.